Listed below are T cell receptor beta chains from one sample, sequenced in a study of CD8 T cells in ankylosing spondylitis. From the 5' RACE reads, TCRdb called clonotypes with MiXCR, one entry per CDR3 protein. The table records approximately 500,000 distinct CDR3 sequences, roughly an eighth of them present only once. Source material: blood, either unsorted or a sorted T cell fraction (not recorded which). The receptors were sampled from a male donor with ankylosing spondylitis. Both conserved end residues are part of each CDR3. The order of the fields is V gene, clone size, J gene, D gene, CDR3 protein, CDR3 DNA. A D gene is named only where the DNA matches it firmly. Clone size is stated in some rows and not others, as once, few, many or a class when expanded.

TRBV4-1	few	TRBJ2-1	TRBD2	CASSQRSSGASYNEQFF	TGCGCCAGCAGCCAACGCTCTAGCGGAGCCTCCTACAATGAGCAGTTCTTC
TRBV11-2	-	TRBJ2-3	TRBD2	CASSLGILAGEGDTQYF	TGTGCCAGCAGCTTAGGGATACTAGCGGGAGAGGGAGATACGCAGTATTTT
TRBV7-9	few	TRBJ1-1	-	CASSLAPRGGTEAFF	TGTGCCAGCAGCTTGGCCCCCCGGGGGGGCACTGAAGCTTTCTTT
TRBV5-5	-	TRBJ1-2	-	CASSLAGYSNYGYTF	TGTGCCAGCAGCTTGGCAGGATACTCTAACTATGGCTACACCTTC
TRBV9	-	TRBJ2-7	TRBD2	CASSVSGSNYEQYF	TGTGCCAGCAGCGTTAGCGGGAGTAACTACGAGCAGTACTTC
TRBV5-1	-	TRBJ2-1	TRBD1	CASSLGAQGANEQFF	TGCGCCAGCAGCTTGGGGGCCCAGGGGGCGAATGAGCAGTTCTTC
TRBV7-2	few	TRBJ2-3	-	CASSLDGDSTDTQYF	TGTGCCAGCAGCTTAGACGGGGATAGCACAGATACGCAGTATTTT
TRBV7-2	-	TRBJ2-6	-	CASSSEIMPGANVLTF	TGTGCCAGCAGCTCGGAGATCATGCCTGGGGCCAACGTCCTGACTTTC
TRBV5-1	many	TRBJ2-3	-	CASSLEGAIGTDTQYF	TGCGCCAGCAGCTTGGAAGGGGCAATTGGCACAGATACGCAGTATTTT
TRBV28	-	TRBJ1-1	-	CASSSHDPAFF	TGTGCCAGCAGTTCCCATGACCCAGCTTTCTTT
TRBV5-1	-	TRBJ2-5	TRBD1	CASSHPGGGETQYF	TGCGCCAGCAGCCACCCAGGGGGCGGAGAGACCCAGTACTTC
TRBV5-1	few	TRBJ2-7	TRBD2	CASSYSGLASYEQYF	TGCGCCAGCAGCTACTCGGGACTAGCCTCCTACGAGCAGTACTTC
TRBV29-1	-	TRBJ2-3	-	CSVGPGLGTDTQYF	TGCAGCGTTGGACCCGGCCTGGGGACAGATACGCAGTATTTT
TRBV2	many	TRBJ2-1	-	CASSRPPGAYNEQFF	TGTGCCAGCAGTCGGCCCCCGGGGGCCTACAATGAGCAGTTCTTC
TRBV5-1	-	TRBJ1-1	TRBD1	CASSLVTGETEAFF	TGCGCCAGCAGCTTGGTGACAGGGGAAACTGAAGCTTTCTTT
TRBV2	many	TRBJ2-2	-	CASSVIGGNEGRTGELFF	TGTGCCAGCAGTGTAATCGGGGGAAATGAGGGTCGGACCGGGGAGCTGTTTTTT
TRBV3-1	-	TRBJ2-3	-	CATGDRSTDTQYF	TGTGCCACGGGGGACAGAAGCACAGATACGCAGTATTTT
TRBV18	few	TRBJ2-3	-	CASSPPHLAGVDTQYF	TGTGCCAGCTCACCACCCCACCTCGCAGGGGTAGATACGCAGTATTTT
TRBV6-4	many	TRBJ2-2	-	CASSPTYTGELFF	TGTGCCAGCAGTCCTACCTACACCGGGGAGCTGTTTTTT
TRBV24-1	few	TRBJ2-1	TRBD1	CATSVTGGFNEQFF	TGTGCCACCAGTGTTACAGGGGGATTCAATGAGCAGTTCTTC
TRBV30	few	TRBJ2-1	-	CAWSVSDEQFF	TGTGCCTGGAGTGTCTCGGATGAGCAGTTCTTC
TRBV30	few	TRBJ1-2	-	CASYPTEYGYTF	TGTGCCTCTTACCCGACAGAATATGGCTACACCTTC
TRBV2	few	TRBJ2-2	TRBD2	CASSGTSGSSNTGELFF	TGTGCCAGCAGTGGGACTAGCGGGAGCAGTAACACCGGGGAGCTGTTTTTT
TRBV19	-	TRBJ2-7	-	CASSIKGAGSYEQYF	TGTGCCAGTAGTATTAAAGGAGCCGGCTCCTACGAGCAGTACTTC
TRBV20-1	few	TRBJ2-7	TRBD1	CSASRGQGVSYEQYF	TGCAGTGCTAGTCGAGGGCAGGGGGTTTCCTACGAGCAGTACTTC
TRBV7-2	few	TRBJ2-3	-	CASSLGQATDTQYF	TGTGCCAGCAGCTTGGGGCAGGCGACAGATACGCAGTATTTT
TRBV7-2	many	TRBJ2-5	-	CASSFERSASQETQYF	TGTGCCAGCAGCTTCGAAAGGTCGGCTTCTCAGGAGACCCAGTACTTC
TRBV20-1	many	TRBJ2-1	TRBD2	CSARVSSGSGNEQFF	TGCAGTGCTAGAGTATCCAGCGGGAGTGGTAATGAGCAGTTCTTC
TRBV20-1	-	TRBJ2-1	-	CSAETANEQFF	TGCAGTGCCGAGACTGCGAATGAGCAGTTCTTC
TRBV7-7	few	TRBJ2-5	-	CASSSEGRGRETQYF	TGTGCCAGCAGCTCCGAAGGCAGAGGGAGGGAGACCCAGTACTTC
TRBV7-9	few	TRBJ2-7	-	CASSLPSANYEQYF	TGTGCCAGCAGCTTGCCTAGCGCGAACTACGAGCAGTACTTC
TRBV5-1	-	TRBJ2-3	-	CASSLRRDSTDTQYF	TGCGCCAGCAGCCTACGGCGGGACAGCACAGATACGCAGTATTTT
TRBV20-1	few	TRBJ2-1	TRBD1	CSASRDRVNGEQFF	TGCAGTGCTAGCAGGGACAGAGTTAATGGTGAGCAGTTCTTC
TRBV12-3/TRBV12-4	many	TRBJ2-3	-	CASSFTGVVDTQYF	TGTGCCAGCAGTTTTACGGGAGTCGTAGATACGCAGTATTTT
TRBV11-2	few	TRBJ2-3	TRBD2	CASSPREASGSVRVSTDTQYF	TGTGCCAGCAGCCCTAGGGAGGCTAGCGGAAGCGTAAGGGTTAGCACAGATACGCAGTATTTT
TRBV7-8	-	TRBJ2-1	-	CASSPGHRGNTEQFF	TGTGCCAGCAGCCCGGGCCATAGGGGTAATACTGAGCAGTTCTTC
TRBV12-3/TRBV12-4	-	TRBJ2-1	TRBD2	CASRAGTSGKGSYNEQFF	TGTGCCAGCAGAGCCGGGACTAGCGGGAAGGGCTCCTACAATGAGCAGTTCTTC
TRBV5-1	-	TRBJ1-4	-	CASSPGRGQGEKLFF	TGCGCCAGCAGCCCTGGCAGAGGCCAGGGTGAAAAACTGTTTTTT
TRBV5-1	many	TRBJ1-1	TRBD1	CASSPKQGMNTEAFF	TGCGCCAGCAGCCCAAAACAGGGGATGAACACTGAAGCTTTCTTT
TRBV20-1	few	TRBJ2-1	TRBD1	CSISMAGQGWNEQFF	TGCAGTATCTCTATGGCGGGACAGGGATGGAATGAGCAGTTCTTC
TRBV7-6	few	TRBJ2-1	TRBD1	CASSPNSGTGGNEQFF	TGTGCCAGCAGCCCAAATTCCGGGACAGGGGGGAATGAGCAGTTCTTC
TRBV5-6	few	TRBJ2-4	-	CASSPGVGQAKNIQYF	TGTGCCAGCAGCCCGGGCGTAGGACAGGCCAAAAACATTCAGTACTTC
TRBV7-2	many	TRBJ2-3	-	CASSGRPRSFTDTQYF	TGTGCCAGCAGTGGACGGCCGCGCAGTTTCACAGATACGCAGTATTTT
TRBV10-3	few	TRBJ2-3	-	CAITGAGVTDTQYF	TGTGCCATCACGGGGGCGGGGGTCACAGATACGCAGTATTTT
TRBV18	-	TRBJ1-6	-	CASSPPVWTAGSPLHF	TGTGCCAGCTCACCACCCGTTTGGACTGCCGGGTCACCCCTCCACTTT
TRBV11-2	few	TRBJ2-1	TRBD2	CASTKLAGGEEQFF	TGTGCCAGCACCAAACTAGCGGGAGGGGAGGAGCAGTTCTTC
TRBV12-3/TRBV12-4	many	TRBJ2-5	-	CASRRSGAETQYF	TGTGCCAGCAGGCGGTCAGGCGCGGAGACCCAGTACTTC
TRBV5-6	many	TRBJ2-5	-	CASSLDRGRETQYF	TGTGCCAGCAGCTTGGATCGGGGCCGAGAGACCCAGTACTTC
TRBV11-3	many	TRBJ2-3	-	CASSLEFDTQYF	TGTGCCAGCAGCTTAGAGTTCGATACGCAGTATTTT
TRBV24-1	-	TRBJ2-5	TRBD1	CATSDRADTTGTGGKTQYF	TGTGCCACCAGTGATCGCGCCGACACCACCGGGACAGGGGGAAAGACCCAGTACTTC
TRBV7-2	-	TRBJ2-7	TRBD2	CASSLVVGGGRPYEQYF	TGTGCCAGCAGCTTAGTAGTCGGGGGGGGAAGACCCTACGAGCAGTACTTC
TRBV20-1	-	TRBJ2-3	-	CSARFMSTDTQYF	TGCAGTGCGCGTTTCATGAGCACAGATACGCAGTATTTT
TRBV7-2	many	TRBJ1-2	-	CASSLDGGNYGYTF	TGTGCCAGCAGCTTAGATGGGGGAAACTATGGCTACACCTTC
TRBV20-1	many	TRBJ2-1	-	CSASKRNYNEQFF	TGCAGTGCTAGTAAACGGAATTACAATGAGCAGTTCTTC
TRBV7-9	many	TRBJ2-1	-	CASSLPLSEAYNEQFF	TGTGCCAGCAGCTTACCCCTAAGTGAAGCCTACAATGAGCAGTTCTTC
TRBV15	few	TRBJ1-1	-	CATSSGGNTEAFF	TGTGCCACCAGCTCCGGTGGGAACACTGAAGCTTTCTTT
TRBV4-1	few	TRBJ1-5	-	CASSQVPAHNQPQHF	TGCGCCAGCAGCCAAGTGCCGGCTCACAATCAGCCCCAGCATTTT
TRBV11-2	-	TRBJ2-1	TRBD2	CASSSGLAGVGAYNEQFF	TGTGCCAGCAGCTCGGGACTAGCGGGAGTCGGGGCCTACAATGAGCAGTTCTTC
TRBV5-5	-	TRBJ1-4	TRBD1	CASSWGGTGLLREKLFF	TGTGCCAGCAGCTGGGGCGGGACAGGCCTTTTACGAGAAAAACTGTTTTTT